Listed here is a single TCR beta chain. Germline CDR1 is SGHRS and CDR2 is YFSETQ. The CDR3 totals 14 residues. The germline V and J ends were trimmed by 2 bases and 2 bases, with 11 bases remaining between them. These data are taken from a study of blood T cell repertoires in COVID-19. About the research overall: Acute and convalescent COVID-19 samples came from the United States, Italy and Spain.

The data were produced by immunoSEQ multiplex PCR, yet TCRdb's version contains in-frame clones alone and is incomplete. The sample shows around 250,000 clones, approximately 91% of them seen only once. The sequenced sample consisted of peripheral blood. This clonotype was obtained from a woman in her thirties or forties who had recovered from COVID-19. This sequence joins TRBV5-1 and TRBJ2-7, with a weak D call TRBD1 (6 bases). The CDR3 region is CASSLQGQAYEQYF. For the CDR3, the DNA is TGCGCCAGCAGCTTACAGGGCCAGGCCTACGAGCAGTACTTC.